Included here is one TCR beta chain sequence, with context. Its antigen remains unknown. This CDR3 comprises 15 residues. V lost 6 bases, J lost 5 bases, and 8 bases stayed unmatched. The data were taken from a study of blood T cells in healthy people across ages. Caucasian individuals from Russia who were healthy and aged about 6 to 95 acted as donors. Primers used in a second PCR of roughly 6 to 11 cycles were a sample-barcoded 5' primer and a J-beta primer mix. Every sample gave at least 3 million paired-end reads containing CDR3. From the 5' RACE reads, TCRdb called clonotypes with MiXCR, one entry per CDR3 protein. The sample contains about 1.7 million distinct CDR3 sequences, roughly 28% of which appear only once. Study results and limitations: Age advanced and TCR beta diversity per million T cells fell, roughly linearly.

Input material: blood. The origin of this receptor is a woman aged 30 to 39 in good health. This chain joins TRBV12-3 or TRBV12-4 and TRBJ1-1, with 11 bases that match TRBD1. DNA of the CDR3: TGTGCCAGCAGCCGGACAGGGGGCGGGCGAACTGAAGCTTTCTTT. Residues: CASSRTGGGRTEAFF.